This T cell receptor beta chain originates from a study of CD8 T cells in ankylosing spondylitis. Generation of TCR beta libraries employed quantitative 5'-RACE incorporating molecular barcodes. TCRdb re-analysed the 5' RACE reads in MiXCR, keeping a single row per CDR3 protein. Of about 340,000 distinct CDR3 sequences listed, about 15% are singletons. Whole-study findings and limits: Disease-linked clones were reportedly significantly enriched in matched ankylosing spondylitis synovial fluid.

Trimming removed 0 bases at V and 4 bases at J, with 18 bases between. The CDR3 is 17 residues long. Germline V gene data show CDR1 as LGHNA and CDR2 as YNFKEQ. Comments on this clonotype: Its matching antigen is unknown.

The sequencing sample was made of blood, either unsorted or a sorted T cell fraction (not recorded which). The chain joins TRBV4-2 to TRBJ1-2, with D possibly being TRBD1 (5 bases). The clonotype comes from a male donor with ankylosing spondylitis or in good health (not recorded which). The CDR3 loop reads CASSQDLLGGATYGYTF. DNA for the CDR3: TGTGCCAGCAGCCAAGATCTATTAGGAGGGGCTACCTATGGCTACACCTTC.